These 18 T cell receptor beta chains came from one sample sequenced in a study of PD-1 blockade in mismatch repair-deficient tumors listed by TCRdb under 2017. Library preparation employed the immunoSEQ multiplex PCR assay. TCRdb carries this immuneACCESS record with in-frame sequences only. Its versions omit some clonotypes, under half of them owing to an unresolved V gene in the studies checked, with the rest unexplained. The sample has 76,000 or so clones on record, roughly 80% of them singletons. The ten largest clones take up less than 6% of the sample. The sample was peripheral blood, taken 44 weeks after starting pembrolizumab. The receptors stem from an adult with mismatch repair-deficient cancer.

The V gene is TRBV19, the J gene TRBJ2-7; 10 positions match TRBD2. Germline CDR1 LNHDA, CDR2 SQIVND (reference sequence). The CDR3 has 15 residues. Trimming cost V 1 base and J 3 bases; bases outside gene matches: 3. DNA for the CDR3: TGTGCCAGTAGTATAGGGCTAGCGGGAGACTACGAGCAGTACTTC. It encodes CASSIGLAGDYEQYF.

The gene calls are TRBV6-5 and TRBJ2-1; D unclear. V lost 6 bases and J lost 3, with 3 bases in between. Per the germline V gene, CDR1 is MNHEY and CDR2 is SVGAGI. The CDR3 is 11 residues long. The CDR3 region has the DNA TGTGCCAGCAGGCTCTACAATGAGCAGTTCTTC. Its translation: CASRLYNEQFF.

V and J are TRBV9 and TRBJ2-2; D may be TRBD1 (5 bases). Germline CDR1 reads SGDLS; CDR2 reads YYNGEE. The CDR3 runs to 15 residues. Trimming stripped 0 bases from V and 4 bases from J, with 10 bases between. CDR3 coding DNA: TGTGCCAGCAGCGTAGAGGTGACAGCCACCGGGGAGCTGTTTTTT. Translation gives CASSVEVTATGELFF.

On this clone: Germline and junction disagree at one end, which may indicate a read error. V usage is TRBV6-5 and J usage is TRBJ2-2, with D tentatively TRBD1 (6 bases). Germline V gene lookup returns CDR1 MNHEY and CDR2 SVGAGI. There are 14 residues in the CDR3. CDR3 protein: CAGSPGHLTGELFF. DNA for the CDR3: TGTGCCGGCAGTCCGGGACACCTCACCGGGGAGCTGTTTTTT.

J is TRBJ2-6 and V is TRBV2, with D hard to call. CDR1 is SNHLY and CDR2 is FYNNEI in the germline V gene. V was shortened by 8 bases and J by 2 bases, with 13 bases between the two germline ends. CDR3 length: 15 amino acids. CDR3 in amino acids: CASAPGNPGANVLTF. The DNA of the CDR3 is TGTGCCAGCGCTCCTGGGAATCCTGGGGCCAACGTCCTGACTTTC.

The CDR3 region is CASYLTLRDNTDTQYF. The CDR3 DNA reads TGTGCCAGCTACTTGACTCTCAGGGATAACACAGATACGCAGTATTTT. The V gene is TRBV7-8, the J gene TRBJ2-3; a weak D match, TRBD1 (5 bases). The CDR3 extends over 16 amino acids. The germline gives CDR1 SGHVS, CDR2 FQNEAQ. V was trimmed by 8 bases and J by 2 bases, leaving 20 bases between them.

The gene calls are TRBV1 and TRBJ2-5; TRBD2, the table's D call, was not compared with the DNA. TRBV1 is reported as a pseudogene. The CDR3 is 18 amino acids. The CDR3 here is CTSSQDWTSGRAGETQYF. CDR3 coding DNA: TGCACCAGCAGCCAAGATTGGACTAGCGGGAGGGCCGGGGAGACCCAGTACTTC.

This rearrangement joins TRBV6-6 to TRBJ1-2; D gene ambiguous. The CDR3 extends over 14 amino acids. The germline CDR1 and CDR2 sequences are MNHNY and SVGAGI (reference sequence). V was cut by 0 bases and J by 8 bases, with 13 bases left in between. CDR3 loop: CASSYSLEIGGYTF. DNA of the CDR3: TGTGCCAGCAGTTACTCGTTGGAAATAGGGGGCTACACCTTC.

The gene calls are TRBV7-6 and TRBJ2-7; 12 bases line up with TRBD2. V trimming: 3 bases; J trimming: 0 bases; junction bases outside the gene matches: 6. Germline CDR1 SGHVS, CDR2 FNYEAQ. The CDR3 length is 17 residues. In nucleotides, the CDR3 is TGTGCCAGCAGCTTGGGGACTAGCGGGCCGCTCTCCTACGAGCAGTACTTC. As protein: CASSLGTSGPLSYEQYF.

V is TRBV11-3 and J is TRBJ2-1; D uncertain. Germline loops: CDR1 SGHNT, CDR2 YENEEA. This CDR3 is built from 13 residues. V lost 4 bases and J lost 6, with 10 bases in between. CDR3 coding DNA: TGTGCCAGCAGCTCATGGAATTCCAATGAGCAGTTCTTC. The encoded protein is CASSSWNSNEQFF.

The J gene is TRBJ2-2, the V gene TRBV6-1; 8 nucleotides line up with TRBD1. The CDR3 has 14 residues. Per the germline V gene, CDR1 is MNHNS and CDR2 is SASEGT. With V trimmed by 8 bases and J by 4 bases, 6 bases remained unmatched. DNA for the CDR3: TGTGCCAGCGGTTGGACAGGGACCACCGGGGAGCTGTTTTTT. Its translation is CASGWTGTTGELFF.

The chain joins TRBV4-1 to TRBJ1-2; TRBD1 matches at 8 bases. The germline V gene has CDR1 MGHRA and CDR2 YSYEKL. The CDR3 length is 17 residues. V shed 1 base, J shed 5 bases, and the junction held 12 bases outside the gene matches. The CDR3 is CASSQVGAGGARYGYTF. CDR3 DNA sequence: TGCGCCAGCAGCCAAGTTGGTGCAGGGGGCGCCCGGTATGGCTACACCTTC.

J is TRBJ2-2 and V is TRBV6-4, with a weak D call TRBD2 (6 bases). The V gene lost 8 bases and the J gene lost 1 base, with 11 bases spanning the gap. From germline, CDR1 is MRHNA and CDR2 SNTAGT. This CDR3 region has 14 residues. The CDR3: CASRDWMNTGELFF. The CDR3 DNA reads TGTGCCAGCCGGGACTGGATGAACACCGGGGAGCTGTTTTTT.

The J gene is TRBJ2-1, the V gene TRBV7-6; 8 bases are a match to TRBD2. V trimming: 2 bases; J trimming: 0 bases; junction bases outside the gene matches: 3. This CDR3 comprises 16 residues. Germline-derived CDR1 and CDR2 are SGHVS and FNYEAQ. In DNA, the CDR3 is TGTGCCAGCAGCTTAACTAGCGGCAACTCCTACAATGAGCAGTTCTTC. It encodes CASSLTSGNSYNEQFF.

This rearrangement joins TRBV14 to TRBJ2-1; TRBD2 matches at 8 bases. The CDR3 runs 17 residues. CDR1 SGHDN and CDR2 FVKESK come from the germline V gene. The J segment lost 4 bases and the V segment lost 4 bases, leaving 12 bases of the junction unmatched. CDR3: CASSPAGTGTRYNEQFF. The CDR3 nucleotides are TGTGCCAGCAGCCCGGCTGGTACCGGGACTAGGTACAATGAGCAGTTCTTC.

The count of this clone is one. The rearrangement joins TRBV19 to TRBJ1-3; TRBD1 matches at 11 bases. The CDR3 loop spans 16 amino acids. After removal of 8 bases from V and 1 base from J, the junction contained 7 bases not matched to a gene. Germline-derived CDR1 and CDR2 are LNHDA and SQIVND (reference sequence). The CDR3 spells CASAARDRGSGNTIYF. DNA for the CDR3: TGTGCCAGTGCGGCCCGGGACAGGGGGTCTGGAAACACCATATATTTT.

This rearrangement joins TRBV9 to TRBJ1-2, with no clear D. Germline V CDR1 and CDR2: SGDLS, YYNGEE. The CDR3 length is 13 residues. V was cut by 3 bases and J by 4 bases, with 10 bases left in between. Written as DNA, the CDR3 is TGTGCCAGCAGCGAGCGGCCCGGCTATGGCTACACCTTC. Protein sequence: CASSERPGYGYTF.

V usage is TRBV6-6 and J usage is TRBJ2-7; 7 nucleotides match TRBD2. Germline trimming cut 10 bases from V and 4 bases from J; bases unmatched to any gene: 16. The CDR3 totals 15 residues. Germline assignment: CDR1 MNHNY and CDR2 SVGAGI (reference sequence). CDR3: CATFSGGSLWYEQYF. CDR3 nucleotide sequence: TGTGCCACCTTTTCGGGCGGGAGCCTATGGTACGAGCAGTACTTC.